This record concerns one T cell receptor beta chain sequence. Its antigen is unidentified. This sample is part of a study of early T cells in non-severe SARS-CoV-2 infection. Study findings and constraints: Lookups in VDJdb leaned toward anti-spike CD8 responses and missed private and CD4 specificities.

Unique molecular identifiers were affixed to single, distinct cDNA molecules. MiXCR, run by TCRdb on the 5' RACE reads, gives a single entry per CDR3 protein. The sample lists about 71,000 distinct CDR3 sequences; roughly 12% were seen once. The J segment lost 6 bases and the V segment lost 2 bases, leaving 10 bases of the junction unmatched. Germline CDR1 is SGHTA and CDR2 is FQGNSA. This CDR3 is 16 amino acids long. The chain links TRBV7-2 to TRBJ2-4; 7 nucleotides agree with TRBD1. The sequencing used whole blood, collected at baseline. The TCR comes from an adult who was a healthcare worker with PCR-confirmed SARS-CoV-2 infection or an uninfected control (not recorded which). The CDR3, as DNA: TGTGCCAGCAGCTTACCAATGACAGGGCAAAGAAACATTCAGTACTTC. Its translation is CASSLPMTGQRNIQYF.